The subject of this entry is one T cell receptor (beta chain). No antigen is known for it. The entry originates in a study of T cells in Graves' hyperthyroidism and ophthalmopathy. Study-level background: Initial diagnosis, before any treatment, was when peripheral blood was collected.

The junction had 11 bases not matched to a gene; V was cut back by 7 bases and J by 9 bases. The germline V gene encodes CDR1 MNHNS and CDR2 SASEGT. CDR3 size: 14 residues. Amplification of TCR beta CDR3 regions used RNA as the template. First-round RT-PCR with HTBI primers amplified the TCR CDR3 region. MiXCR, run by TCRdb on the multiplex PCR reads, gives a single entry per CDR3 protein. The table lists 500,000 to 650,000 distinct CDR3 sequences, about 20% of them singletons, with roughly 47% in the top ten. Study-wide results and limits: Most thyroid clonotypes that were expanded above 0.001 also turned up in blood.

Diagnoses used clinical symptoms, serum thyroxine and TRAb, thyroid ultrasound and orbital computed tomography. V and J are TRBV6-1 and TRBJ1-1; 10 nucleotides align to TRBD1. Sequenced material: blood. This clonotype originated in a man in his forties with Graves' ophthalmopathy. CDR3 sequence reads: CASIEPGQGRQAFF. The CDR3 bases are TGTGCCAGCATTGAGCCGGGACAGGGGAGACAAGCTTTCTTT.